The 17 T cell receptor beta chains reported below all come from one sample, sequenced in a study of control samples from healthy donors and cancer patients. The repertoire was sequenced with immunoSEQ multiplex PCR; TCRdb's copy has only in-frame clones and lacks some. The sample shows roughly 120,000 clones, roughly 90% of them seen only once. The source material was blood. The origin of the receptors is a woman aged 18-30 years in good health.

This sequence joins TRBV19 and TRBJ2-7, with D maybe TRBD1 (6 bases). Germline loops: CDR1 LNHDA, CDR2 SQIVND (reference sequence). The length of the CDR3 is 15 residues. Trimming left V 7 bases short and J 7 bases short, with 23 bases between. CDR3 sequence reads: CASKVGATASREQYF. The CDR3 DNA is TGTGCCAGTAAAGTGGGGGCGACCGCCTCGCGTGAGCAGTACTTC. The full variable domain, rest sourced from reference TRBV19 and TRBJ2-7, is DGGITQSPKYLFRKEGQNVTLSCEQNLNHDAMYWYRQDPGQGLRLIYYSQIVNDFQKGDIAEGYSVSREKKESFPLTVTSAQKNPTAFYLCASKVGATASREQYFGPGTRLTVT.

The chain links TRBV27 to TRBJ2-3; possible D gene TRBD2, 6 bases. Per germline, CDR1 MNHEY and CDR2 SMNVEV (reference sequence). With 4 bases removed from V and 1 base from J, the gap between germline ends came to 21 bases. The CDR3 loop spans 18 amino acids. The CDR3 DNA reads TGTGCCAGCAGTTCGCCGCGGCCGGGGGTCATCGGCACAGATACGCAGTATTTT. Translation gives CASSSPRPGVIGTDTQYF.

This clone was counted a single time. The chain has TRBV21-1 and TRBJ1-6; the D call of TRBD1 is as the table states it, not checked on the DNA. TRBV21-1 constitutes a pseudogene. The CDR3 is 13 residues long. The CDR3 here is CASKTGDPSPLHF. CDR3 coding DNA: TGTGCCAGCAAGACAGGGGATCCATCACCCCTCCACTTT.

This clone has just one count. The V and J genes are TRBV27 and TRBJ2-1, with D perhaps TRBD2 (6 bases). Germline loops: CDR1 MNHEY, CDR2 SMNVEV (reference sequence). With 6 bases removed from V and 6 bases from J, the gap between germline ends came to 15 bases. CDR3 length equals 14 residues. The CDR3 DNA is TGTGCCAGCAGCTCATCGGGACTCCCCAATGAGCAGTTCTTC. Its translation is CASSSSGLPNEQFF.

The chain is built from TRBV27 and TRBJ2-5; TRBD1 agrees at 7 bases. In germline, CDR1 is MNHEY, CDR2 SMNVEV (reference sequence). After removal of 8 bases from V and 2 bases from J, the junction contained 8 bases not matched to a gene. The CDR3 covers 14 residues. The CDR3 nucleotides are TGTGCCAGCCGATTACAGGGGTTACAAGAGACCCAGTACTTC. Protein product: CASRLQGLQETQYF.

This chain connects TRBV11-2 to TRBJ1-5, with D possibly TRBD1 on 6 matching bases. The CDR3 runs 16 residues. V was trimmed by 5 bases and J by 2 bases, leaving 16 bases between them. CDR1 is SGHAT and CDR2 is FQNNGV in the germline V gene. CDR3 in amino acids: CASSQADRRGNQPQHF. The DNA for the CDR3 is TGTGCCAGCAGCCAAGCTGACAGGCGGGGCAATCAGCCCCAGCATTTT.

The CDR3 coding sequence is TGTGCCAGCAGCTTTAGATCTGGGGCCAACGTCCTGACTTTC. It yields the protein CASSFRSGANVLTF. The chain carries TRBV7-2 and TRBJ2-6; D not certain. The germline V gene has CDR1 SGHTA and CDR2 FQGNSA. V shed 3 bases and J shed 1 base, with 4 bases lying between them. The CDR3 extends over 14 amino acids.

The chain carries TRBV7-2 and TRBJ2-2; perhaps TRBD1 as D (6 bases). This CDR3 contains 17 residues. Trimming left V 2 bases short and J 3 bases short, with 16 bases between. Germline CDR1 is SGHTA and CDR2 is FQGNSA. CDR3 protein: CASSLRSQGKYTGELFF. The CDR3 nucleotides are TGTGCCAGCAGCTTAAGGTCTCAGGGGAAGTACACCGGGGAGCTGTTTTTT.

The J gene is TRBJ2-7, the V gene TRBV28; 10 bases are shared with TRBD1. The germline gives CDR1 MDHEN, CDR2 SYDVKM. Trimming at V came to 7 bases and at J to 7 bases, leaving 16 bases not matched to a gene. The CDR3 is made up of 16 amino acids. CDR3 residues: CASTANPGQGIWEQYF. The CDR3 DNA follows: TGTGCCAGCACCGCTAACCCGGGACAGGGGATTTGGGAGCAGTACTTC.

This chain connects TRBV6-6 to TRBJ2-7; D unclear. Trimming stripped 0 bases from V and 2 bases from J, with 11 bases between. This CDR3 has 15 amino acids. Germline lookup yields CDR1 MNHNY and CDR2 SVGAGI (reference sequence). For the CDR3, the DNA is TGTGCCAGCAGTTACTCGGGTTCGCAACCCTACGAGCAGTACTTC. It is translated as CASSYSGSQPYEQYF.

The table lists this clone with a few counts. This sequence joins TRBV6-5 and TRBJ1-2; a possible D gene is TRBD1 (5 bases). The CDR3 runs 15 residues. The V gene lost 7 bases and the J gene lost 7 bases, with 22 bases spanning the gap. The germline V gene encodes CDR1 MNHEY and CDR2 SVGAGI. DNA of the CDR3: TGTGCCAGCACGTCCTCGACAGAAACACTCTTTGGCTACACCTTC. This codes for CASTSSTETLFGYTF.

This sequence joins TRBV24-1 and TRBJ1-2; D is perhaps TRBD1 (6 bases). CDR3 size: 16 residues. V was cut by 3 bases and J by 4 bases, with 17 bases left in between. Germline CDR1 and CDR2: KGHDR and SFDVKD. The CDR3 spells CATSDAQGVGSYGYTF. CDR3 in DNA: TGTGCCACCAGTGATGCACAGGGAGTGGGGTCCTATGGCTACACCTTC.

This chain connects TRBV28 to TRBJ2-2; D tentatively reads TRBD1 or TRBD2 (5 bases each). The CDR3 covers 14 residues. The V end lost 3 bases, the J end lost 6 bases, and 11 bases lay between the germline ends. Germline V gene data show CDR1 as MDHEN and CDR2 as SYDVKM. CDR3 protein: CASSFLGGPGELFF. In DNA form, the CDR3 reads TGTGCCAGCAGTTTCCTTGGGGGTCCCGGGGAGCTGTTTTTT.

The chain links TRBV7-2 to TRBJ2-1; 12 bases are shared with TRBD2. V lost 1 base and J lost 6; bases outside the gene matches: 10. The CDR3 runs 18 residues. CDR1 and CDR2 from the germline V gene are SGHTA and FQGNSA. The DNA of the CDR3 is TGTGCCAGCAGCTTAGGGCCCCCCCTAGCGGGAGGGGGCAATGAGCAGTTCTTC. Protein product: CASSLGPPLAGGGNEQFF.

This chain joins TRBV6-2 or TRBV6-3 and TRBJ1-1; 7 bases match TRBD1. Germline V lookup: CDR1 MNHEY, CDR2 SVGEGT. The CDR3 is 15 residues long. After removal of 6 bases from V and 4 bases from J, the junction contained 11 bases not matched to a gene. CDR3 residues: CASSLKNRGGTEAFF. The CDR3 DNA reads TGTGCCAGCAGCCTCAAAAACAGGGGAGGCACTGAAGCTTTCTTT.

The V call is TRBV5-1, the J call TRBJ2-2; 8 bases agree with TRBD1. Germline V gene sequence: CDR1 SGHRS, CDR2 YFSETQ. J lost 1 base, V lost 4 bases, and 6 bases had no gene match. The CDR3 spans 16 residues. The CDR3: CASSARQGMNTGELFF. CDR3 in DNA: TGCGCCAGCAGCGCGCGACAGGGGATGAACACCGGGGAGCTGTTTTTT.

J is TRBJ2-3 and V is TRBV27; D unclear. The CDR3 loop spans 15 amino acids. V lost 0 bases, J lost 0 bases, and 7 bases lay in between. Germline CDR1 MNHEY, CDR2 SMNVEV (reference sequence). In DNA, the CDR3 is TGTGCCAGCAGTTTATCGTATGATAGCACAGATACGCAGTATTTT. Translation: CASSLSYDSTDTQYF.